This T cell receptor beta chain was obtained from a study of blood T cell repertoires in COVID-19. Background on the study: Donors in the United States, Italy and Spain gave samples during acute or convalescent COVID-19. PBMCs, B-cell-depleted T cells, or T cells were the source of the cDNA or gDNA that made up the material.

Per the germline V gene, CDR1 is SGHDT and CDR2 is YYEEEE. The CDR3 runs 14 residues. The ends lost 5 bases at V and 4 bases at J; junction bases unmatched: 7. Original data processing: Nucleated cell counts were estimated from reference gene primer amplification. The repertoire was sequenced with immunoSEQ multiplex PCR; TCRdb's copy has only in-frame clones and lacks some. Clone size and the V and J calls come from that table; the DNA yielded D and trimming. The top ten clones hold 4.9% of a sample with around 86,000 clones, around 87% of them seen once. The sample was peripheral blood. This rearrangement joins TRBV5-6 to TRBJ1-2, with 8 bases that match TRBD1. This sequence was found in an elderly woman with acute or convalescent COVID-19. CDR3 nucleotide sequence: TGTGCCAGCAGTTGGGGACAGGTTCCCTATGGCTACACCTTC. Translated: CASSWGQVPYGYTF.